Presented here are 30 T cell receptor beta chains from one specimen sequenced in a study of shared clonotypes between healthy human individuals. This table comes from immunoSEQ multiplex PCR, and its TCRdb copy is limited to in-frame clones, with some not included. The sample includes about 1 million clones, 60% to 80% of them seen just once. Sample: memory CD4+ T cells sorted from blood. Subset noted: CD45RA-negative fraction. Receptors originate from a man younger than 35 in good health.

The gene calls are TRBV19 and TRBJ1-3; D possibly corresponds to TRBD1 (5 bases). The CDR3 totals 15 residues. Germline V gene data show CDR1 as LNHDA and CDR2 as SQIVND (reference sequence). The V gene lost 3 bases and the J gene lost 3 bases, with 12 bases spanning the gap. CDR3 in DNA: TGTGCCAGTAGTATGACCGGGACTCTTGGAAACACCATATATTTT. Translating gives CASSMTGTLGNTIYF.

This clone was detected only once. The chain joins TRBV5-1 to TRBJ2-1; a possible D gene is TRBD1 (6 bases). V lost 5 bases and J 4 bases, leaving 13 bases between the germline ends. Per germline, CDR1 SGHRS and CDR2 YFSETQ. The CDR3 length is 14 residues. The CDR3 protein is CASSNQGFYNEQFF. In DNA form, the CDR3 reads TGCGCCAGCAGTAATCAGGGGTTTTACAATGAGCAGTTCTTC.

The rearrangement uses TRBV28 and TRBJ2-2; 10 nucleotides line up with TRBD2. Germline trimming cut 10 bases from V and 5 bases from J; bases unmatched to any gene: 16. The CDR3 totals 17 residues. Per germline, CDR1 MDHEN and CDR2 SYDVKM. CDR3 bases: TGTGCCACCCCCTTCTCCGGGACTAGCGTAGGTACCGGGGAGCTGTTTTTT. The encoded protein is CATPFSGTSVGTGELFF.

The chain links TRBV6-5 to TRBJ2-7; tentative D call: TRBD1 (6 bases). Germline CDR1 is MNHEY and CDR2 is SVGAGI. The CDR3 loop spans 15 amino acids. V gave up 6 bases and J gave up 5 bases, with 20 bases separating them. Here the CDR3 reads CASRLAQQGYHEQYF. The CDR3 region has the DNA TGTGCCAGCAGACTGGCCCAACAGGGATACCACGAGCAGTACTTC.

The gene calls are TRBV7-9 and TRBJ2-5; a possible D gene is TRBD2 (6 bases). Trimming left V 2 bases short and J 4 bases short, with 8 bases between. The germline CDR1 and CDR2 sequences are SEHNR and FQNEAQ (reference sequence). This CDR3 contains 13 residues. CDR3 nucleotide sequence: TGTGCCAGCAGCTTACTGGGGGGAGAGACCCAGTACTTC. Its protein is CASSLLGGETQYF. The full variable domain, its missing parts supplied by reference TRBV7-9 and TRBJ2-5, is DTGVSQNPRHKITKRGQNVTFRCDPISEHNRLYWYRQTLGQGPEFLTYFQNEAQLEKSRLLSDRFSAERPKGSFSTLEIQRTEQGDSAMYLCASSLLGGETQYFGPGTRLLVL.

The CDR3, as DNA: TGTGCCAGTAGTATCGGGACAGCCGTCACCGGGGAGCTGTTTTTT. Amino acid sequence: CASSIGTAVTGELFF. The chain joins TRBV19 to TRBJ2-2, with 7 bases identical to TRBD1. V was clipped by 3 bases and J by 4 bases; unmatched bases: 5. Looked up from germline, CDR1 is LNHDA and CDR2 is SQIVND (reference sequence). The CDR3 is 15 amino acids.

The chain links TRBV29-1 to TRBJ2-4, with a weak D call TRBD1 (5 bases). Germline CDR1 and CDR2: SQVTM and ANQGSEA. V dropped 5 bases and J dropped 1 base, with 9 bases sitting between them. CDR3 length: 13 residues. The CDR3 loop is CSVPAGAKNIQYF. The DNA of the CDR3 is TGCAGCGTTCCCGCAGGGGCCAAAAACATTCAGTACTTC. The entire variable domain, with the rest obtained from reference TRBV29-1 and TRBJ2-4, is as follows: SAVISQKPSRDICQRGTSLTIQCQVDSQVTMMFWYRQQPGQSLTLIATANQGSEATYESGFVIDKFPISRPNLTFSTLTVSNMSPEDSSIYLCSVPAGAKNIQYFGAGTRLSVL.

CDR3 protein: CASSLQGGGYEQYF. CDR3 nucleotides: TGTGCCAGCAGCTTGCAGGGGGGAGGCTACGAGCAGTACTTC. The V and J genes are TRBV5-4 and TRBJ2-7, with D perhaps matching TRBD1 (7 bases). The V gene lost 1 base and the J gene lost 3 bases, with 11 bases spanning the gap. CDR1 is SGHNT and CDR2 is YYREEE in the germline V gene (reference sequence). This CDR3 is built from 14 residues.

The chain employs TRBV5-4 and TRBJ2-4; maybe TRBD1 (6 bases). The V gene's germline CDR1 is SGHNT and CDR2 YYREEE (reference sequence). The CDR3 contains 16 residues. V was pared by 0 bases and J by 5 bases, with 15 bases between. CDR3 sequence (DNA): TGTGCCAGCAGCTTGGTGGGGGCTAAGCCAGAAAACATTCAGTACTTC. Residues: CASSLVGAKPENIQYF.

Comments on this clone: Other DNA sequences in the same sample also yield this CDR3. The CDR3 protein is CASSLGTSNTGELFF. The CDR3 region has the DNA TGCGCCAGCAGCTTGGGGACTAGCAACACCGGGGAGCTGTTTTTT. The chain is built from TRBV5-1 and TRBJ2-2; 8 bases fit TRBD2. The length of the CDR3 is 15 residues. With 0 bases clipped from V and 2 bases from J, the junction kept 0 bases outside the gene matches. Germline V gene data show CDR1 as SGHRS and CDR2 as YFSETQ.

The rearrangement links TRBV7-2 to TRBJ2-7; 12 bases match TRBD2. This CDR3 has 15 residues. Trimming took 5 bases from V and 2 from J; bases not matched to a gene: 4. The germline V gene encodes CDR1 SGHTA and CDR2 FQGNSA. Here the CDR3 reads CASSRTSGGPYEQYF. In DNA form, the CDR3 reads TGTGCCAGCAGCCGAACTAGCGGGGGGCCCTACGAGCAGTACTTC.

This clone was detected only once. The chain has TRBV7-2 and TRBJ1-5; perhaps TRBD1 as D (6 bases). V gave up 2 bases and J gave up 6 bases, with 14 bases separating them. The CDR3 runs 15 residues. Germline V gives CDR1 SGHTA, CDR2 FQGNSA. This chain's CDR3 is CASSLNREATQPQHF. For the CDR3, the DNA is TGTGCCAGCAGCTTAAACAGGGAGGCCACTCAGCCCCAGCATTTT. Filled out from reference TRBV7-2 and TRBJ1-5, the complete variable domain reads GAGVSQSPSNKVTEKGKDVELRCDPISGHTALYWYRQSLGQGLEFLIYFQGNSAPDKSGLPSDRFSAERTGGSVSTLTIQRTQQEDSAVYLCASSLNREATQPQHFGDGTRLSIL.

This clone has only one observation. V usage is TRBV19 and J usage is TRBJ2-7; 13 bases fit TRBD2. The ends lost 4 bases at V and 7 bases at J; junction bases unmatched: 13. The germline CDR1 and CDR2 sequences are LNHDA and SQIVND (reference sequence). This CDR3 has 17 amino acids. Written as DNA, the CDR3 is TGTGCCAGTAGTAGAAATTCCGGGACTAGCGGGGTCTGGGAGCAGTACTTC. This sequence encodes CASSRNSGTSGVWEQYF.

This clone was seen at least ten times. J is TRBJ2-7 and V is TRBV14; D ambiguous. The CDR3 consists of 14 residues. CDR1 and CDR2 from the germline V gene are SGHDN and FVKESK. V lost 1 base, J lost 4 bases, and 11 bases lay in between. The CDR3 DNA reads TGTGCCAGCAGCCAAGGAATTCGAAATTACGAGCAGTACTTC. This encodes CASSQGIRNYEQYF.

The chain joins TRBV7-6 to TRBJ2-2, with TRBD2 identical over 11 bases. In germline, CDR1 is SGHVS, CDR2 FNYEAQ. The ends lost 6 bases at V and 4 bases at J; junction bases unmatched: 4. This CDR3 has 15 amino acids. The CDR3 DNA is TGTGCCAGCAGACGACTAGCGGGGAGCACCGGGGAGCTGTTTTTT. This gives the protein CASRRLAGSTGELFF.

This clone was seen ten or more times. The same CDR3 can be traced to other DNA sequences in this sample. The chain couples TRBV6-5 to TRBJ2-5; TRBD2 matches at 7 bases. After removal of 4 bases from V and 5 bases from J, the junction contained 4 bases not matched to a gene. CDR1 and CDR2 (germline): MNHEY, SVGAGI. The CDR3 is 13 residues long. Here the CDR3 reads CASSSQGGETQYF. DNA for the CDR3: TGTGCCAGCAGTTCCCAGGGAGGGGAGACCCAGTACTTC.

V is TRBV6-1 and J is TRBJ1-6; D is unclear. The germline gives CDR1 MNHNS, CDR2 SASEGT. This CDR3 is built from 13 residues. With 8 bases removed from V and 3 bases from J, the gap between germline ends came to 8 bases. The CDR3 protein is CASCGSYNSPLHF. In DNA form, the CDR3 reads TGTGCCAGCTGCGGCAGCTATAATTCACCCCTCCACTTT.

This sequence joins TRBV10-3 and TRBJ2-3; 10 bases map to TRBD2. The CDR3 consists of 14 residues. CDR1 and CDR2 (germline): ENHRY, SYGVKD. After removal of 11 bases from V and 5 bases from J, the junction contained 10 bases not matched to a gene. This CDR3 is CAVEAGGPRDTQYF. The CDR3 DNA reads TGTGCCGTCGAAGCGGGGGGGCCCAGAGATACGCAGTATTTT.

The chain is built from TRBV2 and TRBJ1-6; 11 bases map to TRBD1. The V and J ends lost 6 bases and 10 bases, in that order; junction bases with no gene match: 5. Germline V gene sequence: CDR1 SNHLY, CDR2 FYNNEI. The CDR3 runs to 14 residues. In DNA form, the CDR3 reads TGTGCCAGCAGCGGACAGGGGGCAGGGTCACCCCTCCACTTT. Its protein is CASSGQGAGSPLHF.

The rearrangement uses TRBV6-5 and TRBJ2-3; D is possibly TRBD1 (5 bases). The V gene lost 2 bases and the J gene lost 6 bases, with 9 bases spanning the gap. Germline V gene data show CDR1 as MNHEY and CDR2 as SVGAGI. CDR3 length equals 13 residues. The CDR3 sequence: CASSYLPGDTQYF. The CDR3 region has the DNA TGTGCCAGCAGTTACCTCCCAGGGGATACGCAGTATTTT.

This clone was counted only a few times. The chain employs TRBV19 and TRBJ2-5; 16 bases are a match to TRBD2. With V trimmed by 9 bases and J by 2 bases, 12 bases remained unmatched. The CDR3 sequence is 18 residues long. The V gene's germline CDR1 is LNHDA and CDR2 SQIVND (reference sequence). The DNA for the CDR3 is TGTGCCAGCTCCGGGACTAGCGGGAGGGCCGCGATGCAAGAGACCCAGTACTTC. Translating gives CASSGTSGRAAMQETQYF.

V is TRBV6-4 and J is TRBJ1-6; 11 nucleotides agree with TRBD1. V was clipped by 5 bases and J by 8 bases; unmatched bases: 5. CDR3 size: 15 residues. CDR1 and CDR2 (germline): MRHNA, SNTAGT. CDR3 residues: CASSRTGGEDSPLHF. For the CDR3, the DNA is TGTGCCAGCAGTCGGACAGGGGGCGAGGATTCACCCCTCCACTTT.

The chain joins TRBV28 to TRBJ1-1; D gene unclear. Trimming shortened V by 7 bases and J by 10 bases, and 10 bases separated the two germline ends. This CDR3 is built from 10 residues. The germline V gene has CDR1 MDHEN and CDR2 SYDVKM. The CDR3 here is CASKSGAAFF. DNA of the CDR3: TGTGCCAGCAAGAGCGGAGCAGCTTTCTTT.

This sequence joins TRBV7-2 and TRBJ1-2; TRBD1 matches at 8 bases. The V gene end was trimmed by 1 base and the J gene end by 6 bases; junction bases not matched to a gene: 7. The CDR3 is 15 amino acids. Germline lookup yields CDR1 SGHTA and CDR2 FQGNSA. The CDR3 region is CASSLEGDRLNGYTF. Written as DNA, the CDR3 is TGTGCCAGCAGCTTAGAGGGGGACAGGCTCAATGGCTACACCTTC. Supplemented by reference TRBV7-2 and TRBJ1-2, the full variable domain reads GAGVSQSPSNKVTEKGKDVELRCDPISGHTALYWYRQSLGQGLEFLIYFQGNSAPDKSGLPSDRFSAERTGGSVSTLTIQRTQQEDSAVYLCASSLEGDRLNGYTFGSGTRLTVV.

V usage is TRBV4-2 and J usage is TRBJ2-1; 10 bases map to TRBD2. The length of the CDR3 is 17 residues. V lost 0 bases to trimming and J lost 0 bases; unmatched junction nucleotides: 2. Germline-derived CDR1 and CDR2 are LGHNA and YNFKEQ. CDR3 in amino acids: CASSQDRTSGSYNEQFF. The CDR3 DNA sequence: TGTGCCAGCAGCCAAGATCGGACTAGCGGCTCCTACAATGAGCAGTTCTTC.

This clone was counted a single time. J is TRBJ1-2 and V is TRBV5-1; D is uncertain. Deletions cut 0 bases from V and 4 bases from J, with 10 bases between. The germline V gene has CDR1 SGHRS and CDR2 YFSETQ. The CDR3 extends over 14 amino acids. The CDR3 sequence: CASSLDGSTYGYTF. The DNA of the CDR3 is TGCGCCAGCAGCTTGGATGGGAGCACCTATGGCTACACCTTC.

This chain links TRBV5-5 with TRBJ1-6, with 9 bases aligning to TRBD1. Germline assignment: CDR1 SGHKS and CDR2 YYEKEE (reference sequence). The CDR3 is 14 amino acids. With V trimmed by 4 bases and J by 10 bases, 6 bases remained unmatched. CDR3 nucleotide sequence: TGTGCCAGCAGCCCTGGACAGGGGAGGTCACCCCTCCACTTT. It codes for CASSPGQGRSPLHF.

The chain recombines TRBV5-1 with TRBJ2-5; 8 bases align to TRBD2. CDR3 length equals 15 residues. Germline CDR1 reads SGHRS; CDR2 reads YFSETQ. The ends lost 1 base at V and 2 bases at J; junction bases unmatched: 4. CDR3 region: CASSLTGGGQETQYF. CDR3 coding DNA: TGCGCCAGCAGCTTGACCGGGGGGGGTCAAGAGACCCAGTACTTC.

The V and J genes are TRBV25-1 and TRBJ2-3; 10 bases line up with TRBD1. This CDR3 is built from 15 residues. J gave up 1 base and V 4 bases, and 2 bases lay outside the gene matches. Germline V gene lookup returns CDR1 MGHDK and CDR2 SYGVNS. The CDR3 region has the DNA TGTGCCAGCAGTGGGACAGGGGGGGGCACAGATACGCAGTATTTT. Protein sequence: CASSGTGGGTDTQYF.

The chain recombines TRBV5-4 with TRBJ2-5; maybe TRBD1 (5 bases). The CDR3 extends over 14 amino acids. Germline CDR1 is SGHNT and CDR2 is YYREEE (reference sequence). Between the trimmed V and J ends, which lost 4 bases and 2 bases, there was a span of 12 bases. As DNA, the CDR3 is TGTGCCAGCAGCCCCCTTGGGGCGCAAGAGACCCAGTACTTC. Residues: CASSPLGAQETQYF.